This T cell receptor beta chain is from a study of T-cell reconstitution after alpha-beta-depleted transplantation in children. Notes on the study in general: From newly produced T cells came most of the T-cell counts and diversity one year after transplant. For some patients, TCRbeta diversity was high at day 60 because of recipient T cells and thymic progenitors that survived. In patients about two months after transplant, alpha-beta T cells reportedly arose from several hundred expanded graft clones.

The trim removed 1 base at V and 4 bases at J, leaving 5 bases unmatched. This CDR3 has 16 amino acids. CDR1 is SGHTA and CDR2 is FQGNSA in the germline V gene. About this clonotype: Its antigen remains unknown.

TCRbeta library preparation incorporated unique molecular identifiers. MiXCR was run by TCRdb on the PCR reads, yielding one entry per CDR3 protein. The repertoire holds 27,000 or so distinct CDR3 sequences, with about 18% as singletons. Sequencing used PBMCs, mostly from graft donor cells, obtained 60 days after TCRalphabeta/CD19-depleted stem cell transplant. This TCR was sampled from a male patient aged 2 to 9 who had a stem cell transplant for acute lymphoblastic leukemia, so the T cells may come from the graft donor. The rearrangement joins TRBV7-2 to TRBJ2-1, with TRBD2 matching 9 bases. The CDR3 DNA sequence: TGTGCCAGCAGCTTAGTGGCTAGCGGGGATTACAATGAGCAGTTCTTC. This translates into CASSLVASGDYNEQFF.